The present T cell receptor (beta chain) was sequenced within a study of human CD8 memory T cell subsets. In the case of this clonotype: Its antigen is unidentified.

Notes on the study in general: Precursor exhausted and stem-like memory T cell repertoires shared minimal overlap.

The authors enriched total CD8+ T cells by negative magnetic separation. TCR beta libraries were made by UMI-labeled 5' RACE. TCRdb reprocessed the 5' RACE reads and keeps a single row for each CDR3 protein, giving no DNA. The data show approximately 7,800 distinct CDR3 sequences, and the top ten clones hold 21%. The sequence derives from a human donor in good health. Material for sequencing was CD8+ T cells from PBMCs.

CDR3 sequence: CASSFGWTEAFF. The chain recombines TRBV28 with TRBJ1-1. CDR1 MDHEN and CDR2 SYDVKM come from the germline V gene. The CDR3 sequence is 12 residues long.